These T cell receptor beta chains were read from a single sample in a study of shared clonotypes between healthy human individuals. Data came from immunoSEQ multiplex PCR; TCRdb stores just in-frame clones and leaves some out. This table has about 2.4 million clones, roughly 92% appearing once. Sample: naive CD4+ T cells sorted from blood. The receptors derive from a man aged 18 to 35 in good health. The CDR3 runs from the conserved cysteine through the conserved F or W. The order of the fields is D gene, J gene, V gene, CDR3 protein, CDR3 DNA. The D gene is left open where the match is weak.

>.|TRBJ2-5|TRBV20-1
CSAKQEETQYF
TGCAGTGCTAAACAGGAAGAGACCCAGTACTTC
>TRBD2|TRBJ2-1|TRBV7-2
CASSLGLAGGGEQFF
TGTGCCAGCAGCCTTGGACTAGCGGGAGGCGGTGAGCAGTTCTTC
>TRBD1|TRBJ2-2|TRBV7-2
CASSWRTGGEGYTGELFF
TGTGCCAGCAGCTGGAGGACAGGGGGCGAAGGGTACACCGGGGAGCTGTTTTTT
>.|TRBJ2-1|TRBV27
CASGRDDVFFNNEQFF
TGTGCCAGCGGCCGGGACGATGTTTTCTTCAACAATGAGCAGTTCTTC
>.|TRBJ2-3|TRBV28
CASSQPLTVADTQYF
TGTGCCAGCAGTCAACCTCTGACAGTTGCAGATACGCAGTATTTT
>TRBD2|TRBJ2-5|TRBV5-1
CASSLTSGRAGETQYF
TGCGCCAGCAGCCTGACTAGCGGGAGGGCCGGAGAGACCCAGTACTTC
>.|TRBJ1-6|TRBV30
CAWSVPPRTSSYNSPLHF
TGTGCCTGGAGTGTACCCCCCCGGACGAGCTCCTATAATTCACCCCTCCACTTT
>TRBD1|TRBJ2-7|TRBV19
CASSMDRDGSYEQYF
TGTGCCAGTAGTATGGACAGGGACGGCTCCTACGAGCAGTACTTC
>.|TRBJ2-4|TRBV12-5
CASGLVLGLAKNIQYF
TGTGCTAGTGGTTTGGTCTTGGGGCTAGCCAAAAACATTCAGTACTTC
>.|TRBJ1-6|TRBV19
CASSIELDLGSPLHF
TGTGCCAGTAGTATTGAGCTGGATCTCGGTTCACCCCTCCACTTT
>TRBD2|TRBJ2-7|TRBV7-2
CASSTTGTSIYEQYF
TGTGCCAGCAGTACAACCGGGACTAGTATTTACGAGCAGTACTTC